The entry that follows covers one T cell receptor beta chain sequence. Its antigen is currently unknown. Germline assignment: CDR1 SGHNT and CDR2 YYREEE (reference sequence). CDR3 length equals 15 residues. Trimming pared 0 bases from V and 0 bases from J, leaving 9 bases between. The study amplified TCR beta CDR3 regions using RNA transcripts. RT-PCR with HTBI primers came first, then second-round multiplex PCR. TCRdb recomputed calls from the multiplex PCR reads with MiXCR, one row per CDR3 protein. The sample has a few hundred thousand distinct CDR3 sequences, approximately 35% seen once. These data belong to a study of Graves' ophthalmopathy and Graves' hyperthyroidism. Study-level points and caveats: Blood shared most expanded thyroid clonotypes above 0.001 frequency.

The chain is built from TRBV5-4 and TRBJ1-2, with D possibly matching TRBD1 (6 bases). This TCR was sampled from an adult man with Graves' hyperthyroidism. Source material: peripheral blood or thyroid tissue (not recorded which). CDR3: CASSLGTVANYGYTF. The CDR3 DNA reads TGTGCCAGCAGCTTGGGGACAGTAGCTAACTATGGCTACACCTTC.